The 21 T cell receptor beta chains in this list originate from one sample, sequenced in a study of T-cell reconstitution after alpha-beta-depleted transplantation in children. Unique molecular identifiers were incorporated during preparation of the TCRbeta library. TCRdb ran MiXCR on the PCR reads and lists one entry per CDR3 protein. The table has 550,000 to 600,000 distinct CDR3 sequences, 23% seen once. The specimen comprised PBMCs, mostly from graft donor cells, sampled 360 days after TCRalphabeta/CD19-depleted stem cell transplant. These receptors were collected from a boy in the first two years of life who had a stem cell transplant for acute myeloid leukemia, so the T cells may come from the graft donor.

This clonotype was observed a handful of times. This chain's CDR3 is CASSQEGHTYEKLFF. For the CDR3, the DNA is TGCGCCAGCAGCCAAGAAGGACATACTTACGAAAAACTGTTTTTT. V usage is TRBV4-3 and J usage is TRBJ1-4; perhaps TRBD1 as D (5 bases). The CDR3 spans 15 residues. Germline CDR1 LGHNA, CDR2 YSLEER. Trimming removed 0 bases at V and 8 bases at J, with 13 bases between.

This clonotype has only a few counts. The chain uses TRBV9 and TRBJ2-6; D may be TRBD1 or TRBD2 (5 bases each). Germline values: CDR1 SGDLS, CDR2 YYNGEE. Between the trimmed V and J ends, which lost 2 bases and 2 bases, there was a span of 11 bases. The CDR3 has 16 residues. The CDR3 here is CASSVIGTAGANVLTF. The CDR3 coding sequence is TGTGCCAGCAGCGTGATTGGGACCGCTGGGGCCAACGTCCTGACTTTC.

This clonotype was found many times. CDR3 sequence (DNA): TGTGCCAGCAGCTTGCCGCCGGGACAGGGGACAGATACGCAGTATTTT. Protein: CASSLPPGQGTDTQYF. This rearrangement joins TRBV5-5 to TRBJ2-3; 10 bases line up with TRBD1. This CDR3 comprises 16 residues. Germline CDR1 reads SGHKS; CDR2 reads YYEKEE (reference sequence). V lost 1 base and J lost 3; bases outside the gene matches: 5.

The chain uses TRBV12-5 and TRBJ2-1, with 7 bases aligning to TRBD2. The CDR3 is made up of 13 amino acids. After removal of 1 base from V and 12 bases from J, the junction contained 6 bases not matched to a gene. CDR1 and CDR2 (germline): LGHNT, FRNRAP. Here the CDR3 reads CASGLEDRLAQFF. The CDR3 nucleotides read TGTGCTAGTGGTTTGGAGGATCGACTAGCGCAGTTCTTC.

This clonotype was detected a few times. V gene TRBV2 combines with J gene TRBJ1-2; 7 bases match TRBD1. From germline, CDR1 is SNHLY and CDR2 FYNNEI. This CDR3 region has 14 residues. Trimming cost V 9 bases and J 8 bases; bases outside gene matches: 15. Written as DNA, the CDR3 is TGTGCCAGTCCTCCGGGGACAGCCAAGGGGGGCTACACCTTC. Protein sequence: CASPPGTAKGGYTF.

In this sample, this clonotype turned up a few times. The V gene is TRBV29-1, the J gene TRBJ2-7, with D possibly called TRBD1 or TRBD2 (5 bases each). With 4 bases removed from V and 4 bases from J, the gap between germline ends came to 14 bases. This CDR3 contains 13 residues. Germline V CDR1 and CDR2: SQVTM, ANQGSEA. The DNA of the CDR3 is TGCAGCGTTGCTTCAGGGACGCCTTACGAGCAGTACTTC. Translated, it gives CSVASGTPYEQYF.

The CDR3: CASSEVSVWTKDTYEQYF. The CDR3 DNA reads TGTGCCAGCAGTGAAGTTTCAGTTTGGACGAAGGACACCTACGAGCAGTACTTC. V is TRBV2 and J is TRBJ2-7, with D perhaps TRBD1 (5 bases). The CDR3 has 18 amino acids. V was cut by 1 base and J by 2 bases, with 21 bases left in between. In germline, CDR1 is SNHLY, CDR2 FYNNEI.

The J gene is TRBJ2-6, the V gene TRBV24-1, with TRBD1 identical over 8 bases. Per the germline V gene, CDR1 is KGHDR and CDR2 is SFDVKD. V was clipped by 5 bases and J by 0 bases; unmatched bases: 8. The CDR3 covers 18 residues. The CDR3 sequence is CATSGVTGAFSGANVLTF. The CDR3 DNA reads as TGTGCCACCAGTGGGGTGACAGGGGCTTTCTCTGGGGCCAACGTCCTGACTTTC.

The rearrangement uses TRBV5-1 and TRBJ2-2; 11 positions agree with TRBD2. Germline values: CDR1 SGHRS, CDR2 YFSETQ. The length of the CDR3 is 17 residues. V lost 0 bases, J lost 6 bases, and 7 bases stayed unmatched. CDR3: CASSLVVTSGIAGELFF. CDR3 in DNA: TGCGCCAGCAGCTTGGTGGTGACTAGCGGGATCGCCGGGGAGCTGTTTTTT.

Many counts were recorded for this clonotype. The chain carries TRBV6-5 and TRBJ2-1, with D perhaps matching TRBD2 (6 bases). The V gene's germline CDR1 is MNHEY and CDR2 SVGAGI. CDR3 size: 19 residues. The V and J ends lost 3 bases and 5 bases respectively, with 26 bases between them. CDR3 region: CASSYYEPGLHTGNNEQFF. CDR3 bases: TGTGCCAGCAGTTATTACGAGCCGGGACTCCATACGGGGAACAATGAGCAGTTCTTC.

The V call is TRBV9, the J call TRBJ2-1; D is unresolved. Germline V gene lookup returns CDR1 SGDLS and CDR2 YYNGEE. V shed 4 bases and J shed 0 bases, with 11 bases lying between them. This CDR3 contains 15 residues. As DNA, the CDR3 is TGTGCCAGCAGCTCCGACCAAAGCTCCTACAATGAGCAGTTCTTC. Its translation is CASSSDQSSYNEQFF.

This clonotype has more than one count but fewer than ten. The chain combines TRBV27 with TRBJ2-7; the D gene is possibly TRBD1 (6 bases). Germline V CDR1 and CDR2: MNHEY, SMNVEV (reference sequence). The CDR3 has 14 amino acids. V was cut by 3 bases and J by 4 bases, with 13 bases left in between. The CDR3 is CASSLARGAYEQYV. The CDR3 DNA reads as TGTGCCAGCAGTTTGGCCAGGGGCGCGTACGAGCAGTACGTC.

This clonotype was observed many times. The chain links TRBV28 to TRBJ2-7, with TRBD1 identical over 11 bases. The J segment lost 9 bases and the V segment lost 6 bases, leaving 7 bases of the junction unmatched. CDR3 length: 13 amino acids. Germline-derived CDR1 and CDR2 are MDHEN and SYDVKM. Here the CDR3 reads CASRSPGQGAQYV. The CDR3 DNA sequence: TGTGCCAGCAGATCTCCCGGACAGGGGGCGCAGTACGTC.

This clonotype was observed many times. The CDR3 protein is CASSLAASYEQYV. The CDR3 DNA reads TGTGCCAGCAGCTTAGCGGCCTCCTACGAGCAGTACGTC. This chain links TRBV11-2 with TRBJ2-7; D not certain. The ends were cut back, 1 base at V and 0 bases at J, with 4 bases in the middle. The CDR3 is 13 amino acids. Germline lookup yields CDR1 SGHAT and CDR2 FQNNGV.

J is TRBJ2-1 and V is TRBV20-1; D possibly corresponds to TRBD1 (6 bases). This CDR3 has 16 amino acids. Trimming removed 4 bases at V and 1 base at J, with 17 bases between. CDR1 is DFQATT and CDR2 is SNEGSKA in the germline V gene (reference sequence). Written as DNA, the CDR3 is TGCAGTGCTAACGTCATCGGACAGCCTTCCTACAATGAGCAGTTCTTC. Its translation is CSANVIGQPSYNEQFF.

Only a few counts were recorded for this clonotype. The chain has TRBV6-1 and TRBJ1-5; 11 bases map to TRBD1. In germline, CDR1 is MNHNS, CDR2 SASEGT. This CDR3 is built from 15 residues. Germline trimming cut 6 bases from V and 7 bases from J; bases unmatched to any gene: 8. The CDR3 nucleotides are TGTGCCAGCAGCTGGGGACAGGGGGTCAGGCAGCCCCAGCATTTT. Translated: CASSWGQGVRQPQHF.

The CDR3 is CASSYGLTGGNQPQHF. The CDR3 nucleotides are TGTGCCAGCAGTTACGGCTTGACAGGGGGCAATCAGCCCCAGCATTTT. The chain carries TRBV6-5 and TRBJ1-5; 8 nucleotides match TRBD1. Germline V gene lookup returns CDR1 MNHEY and CDR2 SVGAGI. V shed 2 bases and J 2 bases; nucleotides not matched to a gene: 5. This CDR3 is 16 amino acids long.

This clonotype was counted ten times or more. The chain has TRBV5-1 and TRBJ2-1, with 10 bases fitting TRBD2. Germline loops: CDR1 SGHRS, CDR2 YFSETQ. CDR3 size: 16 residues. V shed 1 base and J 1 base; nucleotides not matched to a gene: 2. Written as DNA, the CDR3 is TGCGCCAGCAGCTTGATAGCGGGGGGTTCCTACAATGAGCAGTTCTTC. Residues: CASSLIAGGSYNEQFF.

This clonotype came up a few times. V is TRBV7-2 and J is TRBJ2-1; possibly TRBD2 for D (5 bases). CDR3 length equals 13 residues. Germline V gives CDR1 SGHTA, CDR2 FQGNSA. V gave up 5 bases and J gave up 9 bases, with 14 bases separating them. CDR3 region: CASSLLVRGEQFF. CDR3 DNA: TGTGCCAGCAGCCTCCTGGTCCGGGGTGAGCAGTTCTTC. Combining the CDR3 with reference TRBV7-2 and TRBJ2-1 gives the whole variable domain GAGVSQSPSNKVTEKGKDVELRCDPISGHTALYWYRQSLGQGLEFLIYFQGNSAPDKSGLPSDRFSAERTGGSVSTLTIQRTQQEDSAVYLCASSLLVRGEQFFGPGTRLTVL.

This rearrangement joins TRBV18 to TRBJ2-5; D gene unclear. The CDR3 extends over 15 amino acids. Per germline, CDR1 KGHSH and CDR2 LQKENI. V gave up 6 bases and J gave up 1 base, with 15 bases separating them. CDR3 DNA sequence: TGTGCCAGCTCTATCGGATGGGCCCTCCAAGAGACCCAGTACTTC. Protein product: CASSIGWALQETQYF.

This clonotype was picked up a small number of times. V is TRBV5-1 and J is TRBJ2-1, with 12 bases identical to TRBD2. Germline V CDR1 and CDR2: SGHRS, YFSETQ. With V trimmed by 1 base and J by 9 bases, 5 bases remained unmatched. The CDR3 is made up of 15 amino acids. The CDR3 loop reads CASSLTSGGPGEQFF. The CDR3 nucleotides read TGCGCCAGCAGCTTGACTAGCGGGGGGCCGGGTGAGCAGTTCTTC.